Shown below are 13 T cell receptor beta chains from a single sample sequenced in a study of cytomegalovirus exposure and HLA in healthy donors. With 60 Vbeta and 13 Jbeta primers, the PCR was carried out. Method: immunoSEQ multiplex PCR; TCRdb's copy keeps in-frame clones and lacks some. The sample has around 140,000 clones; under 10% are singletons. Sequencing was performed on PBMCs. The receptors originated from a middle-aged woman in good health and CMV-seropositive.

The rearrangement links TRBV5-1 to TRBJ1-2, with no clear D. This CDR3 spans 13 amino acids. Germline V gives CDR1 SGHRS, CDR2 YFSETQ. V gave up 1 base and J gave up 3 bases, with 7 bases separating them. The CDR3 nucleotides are TGCGCCAGCAGCTTGAATCCTGACTATGGCTACACCTTC. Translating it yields CASSLNPDYGYTF.

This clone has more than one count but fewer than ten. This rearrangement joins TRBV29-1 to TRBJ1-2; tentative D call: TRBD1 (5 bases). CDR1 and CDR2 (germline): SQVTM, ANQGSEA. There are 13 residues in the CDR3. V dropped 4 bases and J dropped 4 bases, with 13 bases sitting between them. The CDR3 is CSVGRDRRYGYTF. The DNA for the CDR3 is TGCAGCGTTGGGAGGGACCGCCGCTATGGCTACACCTTC. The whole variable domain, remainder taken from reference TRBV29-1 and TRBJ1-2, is SAVISQKPSRDICQRGTSLTIQCQVDSQVTMMFWYRQQPGQSLTLIATANQGSEATYESGFVIDKFPISRPNLTFSTLTVSNMSPEDSSIYLCSVGRDRRYGYTFGSGTRLTVV.

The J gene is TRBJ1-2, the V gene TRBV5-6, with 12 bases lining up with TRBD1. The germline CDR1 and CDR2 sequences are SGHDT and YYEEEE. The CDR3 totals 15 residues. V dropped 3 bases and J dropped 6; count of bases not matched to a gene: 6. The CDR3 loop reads CASSWGTGGSDGYTF. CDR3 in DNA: TGTGCCAGCAGCTGGGGGACAGGGGGCAGCGATGGCTACACCTTC.

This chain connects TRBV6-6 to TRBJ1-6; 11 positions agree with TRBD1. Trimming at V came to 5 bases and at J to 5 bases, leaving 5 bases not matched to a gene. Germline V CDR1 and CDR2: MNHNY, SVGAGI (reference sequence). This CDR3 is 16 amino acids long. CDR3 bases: TGTGCCAGCAGTCTAGGACAGGGGGCGAATAATTCACCCCTCCACTTT. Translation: CASSLGQGANNSPLHF.

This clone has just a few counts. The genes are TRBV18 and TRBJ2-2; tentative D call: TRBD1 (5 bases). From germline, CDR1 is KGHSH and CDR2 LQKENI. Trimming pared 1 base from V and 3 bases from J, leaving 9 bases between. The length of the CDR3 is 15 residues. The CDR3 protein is CASSPRGADTGELFF. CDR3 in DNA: TGTGCCAGCTCACCACGTGGGGCGGACACCGGGGAGCTGTTTTTT. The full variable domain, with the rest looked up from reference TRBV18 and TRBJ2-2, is NAGVMQNPRHLVRRRGQEARLRCSPMKGHSHVYWYRQLPEEGLKFMVYLQKENIIDESGMPKERFSAEFPKEGPSILRIQQVVRGDSAAYFCASSPRGADTGELFFGEGSRLTVL.

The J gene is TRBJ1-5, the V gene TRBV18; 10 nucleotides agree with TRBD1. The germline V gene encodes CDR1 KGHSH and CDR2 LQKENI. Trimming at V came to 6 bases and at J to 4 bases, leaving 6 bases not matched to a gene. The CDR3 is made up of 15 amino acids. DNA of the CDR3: TGTGCCAGCTCTCCCTTGGGACAGGGGAATCAGCCCCAGCATTTT. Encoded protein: CASSPLGQGNQPQHF.

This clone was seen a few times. This chain's CDR3 is CASSPTGVTEAFF. DNA for the CDR3: TGTGCCAGCAGCCCCACAGGGGTCACTGAAGCTTTCTTT. The chain couples TRBV7-2 to TRBJ1-1; 7 bases match TRBD1. Germline V gene lookup returns CDR1 SGHTA and CDR2 FQGNSA. CDR3 length: 13 amino acids. V gave up 5 bases and J gave up 4 bases; unmatched junction bases: 4.

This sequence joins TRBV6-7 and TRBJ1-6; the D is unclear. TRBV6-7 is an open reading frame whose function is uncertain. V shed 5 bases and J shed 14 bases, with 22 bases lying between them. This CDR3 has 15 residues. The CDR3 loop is CASSPPQSPRESLHF. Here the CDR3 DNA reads TGTGCCAGCAGTCCCCCTCAATCCCCACGAGAGTCCCTCCACTTT.

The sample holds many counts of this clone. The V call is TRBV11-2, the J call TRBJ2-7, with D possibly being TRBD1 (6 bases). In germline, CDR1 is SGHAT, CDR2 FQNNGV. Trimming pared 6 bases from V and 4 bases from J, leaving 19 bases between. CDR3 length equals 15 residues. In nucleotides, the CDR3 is TGTGCCAGCAGTAGTATACAGGGTGTTCGATACGAGCAGTACTTC. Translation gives CASSSIQGVRYEQYF.

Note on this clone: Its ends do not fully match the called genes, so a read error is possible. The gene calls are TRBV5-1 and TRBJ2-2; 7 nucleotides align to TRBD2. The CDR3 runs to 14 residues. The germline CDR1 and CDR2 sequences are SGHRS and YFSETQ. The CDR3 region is CASSPSGNTGELLF. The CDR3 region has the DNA TGCGCCAGCAGCCCTAGCGGTAACACCGGGGAGCTGCTTTTT.

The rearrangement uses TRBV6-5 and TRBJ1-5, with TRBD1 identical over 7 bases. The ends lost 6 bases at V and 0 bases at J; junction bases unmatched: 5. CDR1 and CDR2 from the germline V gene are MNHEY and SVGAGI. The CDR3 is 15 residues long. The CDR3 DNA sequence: TGTGCCAGCAGATCGGACAGGAATAGCAATCAGCCCCAGCATTTT. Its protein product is CASRSDRNSNQPQHF.

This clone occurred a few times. The DNA for the CDR3 is TGCAGCGTGACGGGACTAGCGGATTACCCCTACGAGCAGTACTTC. Protein product: CSVTGLADYPYEQYF. J is TRBJ2-7 and V is TRBV29-1; 11 bases match TRBD2. V shed 6 bases, J shed 2 bases, and the junction held 9 bases outside the gene matches. This CDR3 has 15 amino acids. Looked up from germline, CDR1 is SQVTM and CDR2 is ANQGSEA.

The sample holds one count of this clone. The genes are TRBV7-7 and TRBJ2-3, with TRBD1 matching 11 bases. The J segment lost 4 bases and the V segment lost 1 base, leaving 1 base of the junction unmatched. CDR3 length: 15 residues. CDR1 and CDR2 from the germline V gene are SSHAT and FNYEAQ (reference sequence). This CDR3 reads CASSLGTGGADTQYF. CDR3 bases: TGTGCCAGCAGCTTAGGGACAGGGGGCGCAGATACGCAGTATTTT.